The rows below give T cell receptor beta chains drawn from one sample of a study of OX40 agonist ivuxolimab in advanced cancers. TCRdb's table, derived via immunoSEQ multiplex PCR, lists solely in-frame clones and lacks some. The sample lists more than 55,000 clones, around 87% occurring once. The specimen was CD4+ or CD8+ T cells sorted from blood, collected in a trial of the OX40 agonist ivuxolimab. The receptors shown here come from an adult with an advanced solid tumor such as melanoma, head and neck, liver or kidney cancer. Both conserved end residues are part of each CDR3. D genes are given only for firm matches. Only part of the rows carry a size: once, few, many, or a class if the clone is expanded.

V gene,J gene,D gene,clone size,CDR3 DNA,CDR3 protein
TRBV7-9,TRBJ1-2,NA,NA,TGTGCCAGCAGCTTAGTAGCGCCATCTGGAGGAGGCTATGGCTACACCTTC,CASSLVAPSGGGYGYTF
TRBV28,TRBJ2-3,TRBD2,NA,TGTGCCAGCAGGAGACCGGGACTAGCGGGAGACGGGGGCTGGGATACGCAGTATTTT,CASRRPGLAGDGGWDTQYF
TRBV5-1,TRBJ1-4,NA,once,TGCGCCAGCAGCTTGGCCGCAGTCACAACTAATGAAAAACTGTTTTTT,CASSLAAVTTNEKLFF
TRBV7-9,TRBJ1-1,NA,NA,TGTGCCAGCAGCGATAGGGCCTCCACTGAAGCTTTCTTT,CASSDRASTEAFF
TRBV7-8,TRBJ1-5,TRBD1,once,TGTGCCAGCAGCCCCCGACAGGGGGCCAATCAGCCCCAGCATTTT,CASSPRQGANQPQHF
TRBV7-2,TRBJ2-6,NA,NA,TGTGCCAGCAGCTTAGGTCTAGGTGGGCGGCGGCCAGGGGCCAACGTCCTGACTTTC,CASSLGLGGRRPGANVLTF
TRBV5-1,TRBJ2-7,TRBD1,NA,TGCGCCAGCAGCCCACAGGGGAGCTCCTACGAGCAGTACTTC,CASSPQGSSYEQYF
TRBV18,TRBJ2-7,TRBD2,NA,TGTGCCAGCTCACCGGCGGGGGAATACGAGCAGTACTTC,CASSPAGEYEQYF
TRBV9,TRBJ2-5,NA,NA,TGTGCCAGCAGCGAGGGACCCGGAGAGACCCAGTACTTC,CASSEGPGETQYF
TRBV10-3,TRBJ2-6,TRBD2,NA,TGTGCCATCAGAGAAAGACTAGCGGGAGGGGACTCTGGGGCCAACGTCCTGACTTTC,CAIRERLAGGDSGANVLTF
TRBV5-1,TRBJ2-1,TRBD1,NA,TGCGCCAGCAGCTTGGCCGGGACAGGGGGCTTAAATGAGCAGTTCTTC,CASSLAGTGGLNEQFF
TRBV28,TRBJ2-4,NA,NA,TGTGCCAGCAGTTTAGGAGGGGGAGTACAGAACATTCAGTACTTC,CASSLGGGVQNIQYF
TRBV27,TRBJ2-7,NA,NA,TGTGCCAGCAGTTCCTCCTACGAGCAGTACTTC,CASSSSYEQYF
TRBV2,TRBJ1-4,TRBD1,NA,TGTGCCAGCAGTACTCCGACAGGGGTTAATGAAAAACTGTTTTTT,CASSTPTGVNEKLFF
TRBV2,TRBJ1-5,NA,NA,TGTGCCAGCAGTGGGGAAGGACGACAGGGCAATCAGCCCCAGCATTTT,CASSGEGRQGNQPQHF
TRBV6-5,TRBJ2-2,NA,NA,TGTGCCAGCAGTTACGGCGTGAACACCGGGGAGCTGTTTTTT,CASSYGVNTGELFF
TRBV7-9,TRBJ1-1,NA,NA,TGTGCCAGCAGCTTAGCACACAGGCAGAACACTGAAGCTTTCTTT,CASSLAHRQNTEAFF
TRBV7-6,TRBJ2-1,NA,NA,TGTGCCAGCAGCTTAGGGGGTGGAGCGGCGTACAATGAGCAGTTCTTC,CASSLGGGAAYNEQFF
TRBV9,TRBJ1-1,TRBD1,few,TGTGCCAGCAGCAGGACAGGGGAGACTGAAGCTTTCTTT,CASSRTGETEAFF
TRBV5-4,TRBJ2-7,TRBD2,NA,TGTGCCAGCAGCTTGGGCGGGACTAGCTCCACCTACGAGCAGTACTTC,CASSLGGTSSTYEQYF
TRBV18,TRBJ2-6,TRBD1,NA,TGTGCCAGCTCACTACAGGGGGCTGGGGCCAACGTCCTGACTTTC,CASSLQGAGANVLTF
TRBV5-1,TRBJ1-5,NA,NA,TGCGCCAGCAGCCTCGGGGGGGCTTATCAGCCCCAGCATTTT,CASSLGGAYQPQHF
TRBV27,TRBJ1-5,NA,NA,TGTGCCAGCAGGGCGGGGGGCAATCAGCCCCAGCATTTT,CASRAGGNQPQHF
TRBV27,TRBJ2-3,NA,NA,TGTGCCAGCAGTTCCTACACAGATACGCAGTATTTT,CASSSYTDTQYF
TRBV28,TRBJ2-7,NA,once,TGTGCCAGCGATCATAGGGGGGGTAACTCCTACGAGCAGTACTTC,CASDHRGGNSYEQYF
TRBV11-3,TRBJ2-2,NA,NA,TGTGCCAGCAGCCAGGACTGGGGAACCGGGGAGCTGTTTTTT,CASSQDWGTGELFF
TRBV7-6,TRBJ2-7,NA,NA,TGTGCCAGCAGCCCCGCCGTCCTAGCCTACGAGCAGTACTTC,CASSPAVLAYEQYF
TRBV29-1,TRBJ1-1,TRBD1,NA,TGCAGCGTTGAAGAACCGGGACAGGGACTAATGGGGGACACTGAAGCTTTCTTT,CSVEEPGQGLMGDTEAFF
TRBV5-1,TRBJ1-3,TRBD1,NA,TGCGCCAGCAGCGAGACAGGGACTGGAAACACCATATATTTT,CASSETGTGNTIYF
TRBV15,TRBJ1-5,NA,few,TGTGCCACCAGCAGAGATCGAGGGGCCCAGCATTTT,CATSRDRGAQHF
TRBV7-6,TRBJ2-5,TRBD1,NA,TGTGCCAGCAGCTTCTCACCAAGACAGGGGGCCGTGACCCAGTACTTC,CASSFSPRQGAVTQYF
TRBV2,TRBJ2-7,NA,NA,TGTGCCAGCGGACAGTTTGGCAGCGAGCAGTACTTC,CASGQFGSEQYF
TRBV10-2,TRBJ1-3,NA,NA,TGCGCCAGCAGTCCCCTCCCGGGGCGACCTCGAGGGGACACCATATATTTT,CASSPLPGRPRGDTIYF
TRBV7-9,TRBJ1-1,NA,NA,TGTGCCAGCAGCTTTATTTCGACTGAAGCTTTCTTT,CASSFISTEAFF
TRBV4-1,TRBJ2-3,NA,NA,TGCGCCAGCAGCCAAGATTTAGGTCCCCAACTCACAGATACGCAGTATTTT,CASSQDLGPQLTDTQYF
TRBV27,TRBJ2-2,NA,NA,TGTGCCAGCAGTTTCCGGACCGGGGAGCTGTTTTTT,CASSFRTGELFF
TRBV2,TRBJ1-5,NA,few,TGTGCCAGCAGCGACACGGATCAGCCCCAGCATTTT,CASSDTDQPQHF
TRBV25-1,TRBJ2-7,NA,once,TGTGCCAGCAGTGAGGCTCGGAAGGGCGAGCAGTACTTC,CASSEARKGEQYF
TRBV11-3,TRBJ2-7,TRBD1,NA,TGTGCCAGCAGCTTAGGAGGGGGCGCATCCGCTTACGAGCAGTACTTC,CASSLGGGASAYEQYF
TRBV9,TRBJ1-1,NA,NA,TGTGCCAGCAGCGTAGCCGTTTCTAAGAACACTGAAGCTTTCTTT,CASSVAVSKNTEAFF
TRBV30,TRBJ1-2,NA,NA,TGTGCCTGGAGTGTTGGGTTCAGCTATGGCTACACCTTC,CAWSVGFSYGYTF
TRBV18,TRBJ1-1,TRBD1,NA,TGTGCCAGCTCACCCGGGACAGGCATGAACACTGAAGCTTTCTTT,CASSPGTGMNTEAFF
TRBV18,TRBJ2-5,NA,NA,TGTGCCAGCTCACCCCCGGGAGTGAGGGAGACCCAGTACTTC,CASSPPGVRETQYF
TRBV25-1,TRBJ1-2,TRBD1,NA,TGTGCCAGCAGTGGGGGACAGGGGAACTATGGCTACACCTTC,CASSGGQGNYGYTF
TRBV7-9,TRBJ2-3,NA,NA,TGTGCCAGCAGCTTAAACCTCGCAGAGTTCACAGATACGCAGTATTTT,CASSLNLAEFTDTQYF